One sample yielded the 3 T cell receptor beta chains listed below, sequenced in a study of blood T cell repertoires in COVID-19. Assay used: immunoSEQ multiplex PCR; TCRdb lists only in-frame clones, some missing. The sample lists 75,000 to 90,000 clones; roughly 80% were seen once. Sequencing was done on a sample of peripheral blood. These receptors came from a man at least 80 years old with active or convalescent COVID-19.

J is TRBJ2-3 and V is TRBV11-3, with TRBD1 as a possible D gene (6 bases). The ends were cut back, 5 bases at V and 1 base at J, with 19 bases in the middle. Germline CDR1 reads SGHNT; CDR2 reads YENEEA. This CDR3 has 17 amino acids. The CDR3 region has the DNA TGTGCCAGCAGCCCAGCCTCTAGGGGGTCGGGCACAGATACGCAGTATTTT. Translated, it gives CASSPASRGSGTDTQYF. Filled out from reference TRBV11-3 and TRBJ2-3, the complete variable domain reads EAGVVQSPRYKIIEKKQPVAFWCNPISGHNTLYWYLQNLGQGPELLIRYENEEAVDDSQLPKDRFSAERLKGVDSTLKIQPAELGDSAVYLCASSPASRGSGTDTQYFGPGTRLTVL.

V is TRBV7-9 and J is TRBJ2-5, with D perhaps matching TRBD2 (5 bases). Germline-derived CDR1 and CDR2 are SEHNR and FQNEAQ (reference sequence). The CDR3 runs 14 residues. V dropped 6 bases and J dropped 2 bases, with 13 bases sitting between them. The CDR3 sequence is CASSARGVQETQYF. DNA for the CDR3: TGTGCCAGCAGTGCTCGGGGAGTTCAAGAGACCCAGTACTTC.

This clone occurred a few times. This CDR3 is also generated by other DNA sequences in the sample. CDR3: CASSSRQGVLGYTF. CDR3 DNA sequence: TGTGCCAGCAGCTCGAGACAGGGGGTATTAGGCTACACCTTC. The rearrangement links TRBV7-8 to TRBJ1-2; TRBD1 matches at 9 bases. The junction had 8 bases not matched to a gene; V was cut back by 4 bases and J by 8 bases. Germline lookup yields CDR1 SGHVS and CDR2 FQNEAQ. The CDR3 covers 14 residues.